This TCR beta chain was documented in a study of cytomegalovirus exposure and HLA in healthy donors. On the study more broadly: Among roughly 180 million T cells, an earlier analysis found roughly 120 million unique TCR beta sequences.

PCR used 60 Vbeta primers and 13 Jbeta primers. Data came from immunoSEQ multiplex PCR; TCRdb stores just in-frame clones and leaves some out. Here the sample spans 90,000 to 120,000 clones, approximately 79% being singletons. Trimming cost V 2 bases and J 4 bases, with 14 bases left between them. Looked up from germline, CDR1 is KGHSH and CDR2 is LQKENI. The CDR3 has 15 residues. The V gene is TRBV18, the J gene TRBJ2-5; the D gene is possibly TRBD2 (6 bases). Source material: PBMCs. This TCR was sampled from a woman in her 40s in good health and CMV-seropositive. In nucleotides, the CDR3 is TGTGCCAGCTCACCAGATCGGGGGAGAGTAGAGACCCAGTACTTC. Translated: CASSPDRGRVETQYF.